Shown below are 23 T cell receptor beta chains from a single sample sequenced in a study of blood T cell repertoires in COVID-19. The data were produced by immunoSEQ multiplex PCR, yet TCRdb's version contains in-frame clones alone and is incomplete. The sample yields about 130,000 clones, roughly four fifths seen once. Sequencing was carried out using PBMCs or T cells enriched from blood (not recorded which). All receptors derive from a man aged 45-65 years who had recovered from COVID-19.

The table lists this clone with a few counts. The V gene is TRBV19, the J gene TRBJ1-6, with 10 positions matching TRBD1. The CDR3 covers 13 residues. After removal of 7 bases from V and 10 bases from J, the junction contained 4 bases not matched to a gene. From germline, CDR1 is LNHDA and CDR2 SQIVND (reference sequence). CDR3 sequence reads: CASKGQGNSPLHF. CDR3 nucleotides: TGTGCCAGTAAGGGACAGGGGAACTCACCCCTCCACTTT.

The chain joins TRBV5-8 to TRBJ2-7, with D tentatively TRBD2 (6 bases). CDR3 length: 17 amino acids. Germline V lookup: CDR1 SGHTS, CDR2 YDEGEE. The V and J ends lost 2 bases and 0 bases respectively, with 18 bases between them. In nucleotides, the CDR3 is TGTGCCAGCAGCTTCTTTACACTAGCCCGAAGCTCCTACGAGCAGTACTTC. Amino acid sequence: CASSFFTLARSSYEQYF.

The chain uses TRBV14 and TRBJ2-1, with D possibly TRBD1 on 6 matching bases. The CDR3 is 14 amino acids. V dropped 2 bases and J dropped 7 bases, with 12 bases sitting between them. Germline V lookup: CDR1 SGHDN, CDR2 FVKESK. The CDR3 coding sequence is TGTGCCAGCAGCCAACGGGCCAGGGGAAATGAGCAGTTCTTC. Translating it yields CASSQRARGNEQFF.

The chain has TRBV7-9 and TRBJ1-6, with D perhaps matching TRBD1 (5 bases). V lost 2 bases and J lost 10, with 9 bases in between. The CDR3 loop spans 13 amino acids. The germline V gene encodes CDR1 SEHNR and CDR2 FQNEAQ (reference sequence). The CDR3 here is CASSLIRESPLHF. The CDR3, as DNA: TGTGCCAGCAGCTTAATCAGGGAATCACCCCTCCACTTT.

V is TRBV5-4 and J is TRBJ1-6, with D possibly matching TRBD1 (5 bases). Per germline, CDR1 SGHNT and CDR2 YYREEE (reference sequence). V was trimmed by 0 bases and J by 6 bases, leaving 10 bases between them. The CDR3 has 15 residues. The CDR3 here is CASSLVGGVNSPLHF. Here the CDR3 DNA reads TGTGCCAGCAGCTTGGTTGGGGGGGTTAATTCACCCCTCCACTTT.

The rearrangement links TRBV23-1 to TRBJ1-1; D perhaps matches TRBD1 (5 bases). TRBV23-1 is recorded as an ORF, its role being uncertain. The CDR3 spans 19 residues. The V end was cut by 0 bases, the J end by 0 bases, with 20 bases between. The CDR3 here is CASSQSMRCDSSMNTEAFF. CDR3 nucleotide sequence: TGCGCCAGCAGTCAATCAATGCGGTGTGACAGTTCGATGAACACTGAAGCTTTCTTT.

The chain's CDR3 is CASSGPGVQPQHF. The CDR3 DNA is TGTGCCAGCAGCGGCCCGGGGGTTCAGCCCCAGCATTTT. J is TRBJ1-5 and V is TRBV9; TRBD1 is a possible D gene (5 bases). This CDR3 is 13 amino acids long. CDR1 and CDR2 from the germline V gene are SGDLS and YYNGEE. Trimming stripped 3 bases from V and 6 bases from J, with 10 bases between.

The chain combines TRBV18 with TRBJ1-5, with no clear D. V gave up 4 bases and J gave up 3 bases, with 19 bases separating them. Germline-derived CDR1 and CDR2 are KGHSH and LQKENI. The CDR3 spans 17 residues. DNA for the CDR3: TGTGCCAGCTCACGTTTTCCACACGGGGAAATCAATCAGCCCCAGCATTTT. Protein product: CASSRFPHGEINQPQHF.

This sequence joins TRBV30 and TRBJ1-1, with 7 bases lining up with TRBD1. Germline values: CDR1 GTSNPN, CDR2 SVGIG (reference sequence). This CDR3 is 11 amino acids long. The CDR3 coding sequence is TGTGCATACAGTCAGGGGGCTGAAGCTTTCTTT. The encoded protein is CAYSQGAEAFF.

The chain couples TRBV5-1 to TRBJ2-7, with TRBD2 matching over 8 bases. This CDR3 has 15 amino acids. Germline loops: CDR1 SGHRS, CDR2 YFSETQ. V trimming: 2 bases; J trimming: 0 bases; junction bases outside the gene matches: 4. CDR3 sequence: CASSLAGASSYEQYF. CDR3 DNA: TGCGCCAGCAGCTTAGCGGGGGCCAGCTCCTACGAGCAGTACTTC.

The chain links TRBV5-4 to TRBJ1-4; no clear D. V was shortened by 1 base and J by 0 bases, with 7 bases between the two germline ends. The CDR3 sequence is 15 residues long. CDR1 SGHNT and CDR2 YYREEE come from the germline V gene (reference sequence). CDR3 in amino acids: CASSLRGSTNEKLFF. CDR3 sequence (DNA): TGTGCCAGCAGCTTGAGAGGGTCAACTAATGAAAAACTGTTTTTT.

J is TRBJ1-1 and V is TRBV9, with no clear D. From germline, CDR1 is SGDLS and CDR2 YYNGEE. This CDR3 has 15 amino acids. V dropped 4 bases and J dropped 5 bases, with 18 bases sitting between them. Here the CDR3 DNA reads TGTGCCAGCAGCCCCCACCCGGGGTTTGGAACTGAAGCTTTCTTT. Its protein product is CASSPHPGFGTEAFF. The variable domain in full, with the rest retrieved from reference TRBV9 and TRBJ1-1, is DSGVTQTPKHLITATGQRVTLRCSPRSGDLSVYWYQQSLDQGLQFLIQYYNGEERAKGNILERFSAQQFPDLHSELNLSSLELGDSALYFCASSPHPGFGTEAFFGQGTRLTVV.

The V gene is TRBV18, the J gene TRBJ1-5; 10 bases line up with TRBD1. The V and J ends lost 6 bases and 5 bases, in that order; junction bases with no gene match: 7. CDR3 length equals 15 residues. The germline gives CDR1 KGHSH, CDR2 LQKENI. This CDR3 reads CASSYRQGADQPQHF. DNA for the CDR3: TGTGCCAGCTCCTACAGACAGGGGGCAGATCAGCCCCAGCATTTT.

This clone was detected only a few times. The rearrangement joins TRBV6-5 to TRBJ2-5; TRBD1 matches 10 bases. Germline lookup yields CDR1 MNHEY and CDR2 SVGAGI. CDR3 length: 13 amino acids. The trim removed 7 bases at V and 14 bases at J, leaving 13 bases unmatched. CDR3 sequence: CASKIGRQGAFYF. In DNA form, the CDR3 reads TGTGCCAGCAAGATTGGGAGACAGGGGGCTTTTTACTTC.

This chain uses TRBV18 with TRBJ1-6; a weak D match, TRBD1 (6 bases). Trimming removed 5 bases at V and 6 bases at J, with 11 bases between. Germline V gives CDR1 KGHSH, CDR2 LQKENI. This CDR3 contains 14 residues. In nucleotides, the CDR3 is TGTGCCAGCTCAAGCCGGGACACTAATTCACCCCTCCACTTT. Translating it yields CASSSRDTNSPLHF.

The chain couples TRBV6-5 to TRBJ1-1, with 7 nucleotides matching TRBD1. With 8 bases clipped from V and 5 bases from J, the junction kept 8 bases outside the gene matches. CDR1 and CDR2 (germline): MNHEY, SVGAGI. The CDR3 is 13 residues long. CDR3 bases: TGTGCCAGCGGGTATGGACAGGAGACTGAAGCTTTCTTT. The encoded protein is CASGYGQETEAFF.

J is TRBJ2-3 and V is TRBV5-1; TRBD1 matches at 9 bases. The trim removed 4 bases at V and 3 bases at J, leaving 3 bases unmatched. The CDR3 is 14 amino acids. Germline CDR1 and CDR2: SGHRS and YFSETQ. This chain's CDR3 is CASSIDRGTDTQYF. CDR3 bases: TGCGCCAGCAGCATTGACAGGGGGACAGATACGCAGTATTTT.

The rearrangement joins TRBV27 to TRBJ2-3; 11 nucleotides line up with TRBD2. CDR1 is MNHEY and CDR2 is SMNVEV in the germline V gene (reference sequence). The J segment lost 2 bases and the V segment lost 7 bases, leaving 20 bases of the junction unmatched. The CDR3 loop spans 20 amino acids. The CDR3 DNA reads TGTGCCAGCATTTCCCGGGCCCCGAGGACTAGCGGGCGTGCCACAGATACGCAGTATTTT. Amino acids: CASISRAPRTSGRATDTQYF.

This rearrangement joins TRBV5-1 to TRBJ1-2; D might be TRBD1 (5 bases). The CDR3 contains 14 residues. Per the germline V gene, CDR1 is SGHRS and CDR2 is YFSETQ. Trimming took 4 bases from V and 8 from J, leaving 18 bases between them. DNA of the CDR3: TGCGCCAGCAGCCCCACTGGCGGGACGCAGGGCTACACCTTC. Amino acids: CASSPTGGTQGYTF.

The V and J genes are TRBV12-3 or TRBV12-4 and TRBJ1-1, with 7 bases identical to TRBD1. V was clipped by 0 bases and J by 11 bases; unmatched bases: 6. The CDR3 consists of 13 residues. The CDR3 is CASSLAQDRVAFF. CDR3 sequence (DNA): TGTGCCAGCAGTTTAGCGCAAGACAGGGTTGCTTTCTTT.

V usage is TRBV28 and J usage is TRBJ1-1; 9 bases line up with TRBD1. V dropped 2 bases and J dropped 5; count of bases not matched to a gene: 0. Germline V gives CDR1 MDHEN, CDR2 SYDVKM. The CDR3 runs 13 residues. In nucleotides, the CDR3 is TGTGCCAGCAGTTTAGACAGGGGGACTGAAGCTTTCTTT. Its translation is CASSLDRGTEAFF. Filled out from reference TRBV28 and TRBJ1-1, the complete variable domain reads DVKVTQSSRYLVKRTGEKVFLECVQDMDHENMFWYRQDPGLGLRLIYFSYDVKMKEKGDIPEGYSVSREKKERFSLILESASTNQTSMYLCASSLDRGTEAFFGQGTRLTVV.

The chain combines TRBV7-6 with TRBJ1-4; D gene unclear. The germline V and J ends were trimmed by 4 bases and 12 bases, with 24 bases remaining between them. Per germline, CDR1 SGHVS and CDR2 FNYEAQ. The CDR3 runs to 16 residues. The CDR3 loop is CASSSTRPAFGGELFF. The CDR3 nucleotides are TGTGCCAGCAGCTCCACCCGACCCGCGTTTGGAGGAGAACTGTTTTTT. The full variable domain, in which reference TRBV7-6 and TRBJ1-4 provide the parts outside the CDR3, is GAGVSQSPRYKVTKRGQDVALRCDPISGHVSLYWYRQALGQGPEFLTYFNYEAQQDKSGLPNDRFSAERPEGSISTLTIQRTEQRDSAMYRCASSSTRPAFGGELFFGSGTQLSVL.

This clone has more than one count but fewer than ten. The J gene is TRBJ1-1, the V gene TRBV7-3; D may be TRBD1 (5 bases). The CDR3 has 14 residues. Germline V CDR1 and CDR2: SGHTA, FQGTGA. The V gene lost 5 bases and the J gene lost 1 base, with 11 bases spanning the gap. CDR3 loop: CASSTQGGNTEAFF. CDR3 coding DNA: TGTGCCAGCAGCACTCAGGGAGGGAACACTGAAGCTTTCTTT.